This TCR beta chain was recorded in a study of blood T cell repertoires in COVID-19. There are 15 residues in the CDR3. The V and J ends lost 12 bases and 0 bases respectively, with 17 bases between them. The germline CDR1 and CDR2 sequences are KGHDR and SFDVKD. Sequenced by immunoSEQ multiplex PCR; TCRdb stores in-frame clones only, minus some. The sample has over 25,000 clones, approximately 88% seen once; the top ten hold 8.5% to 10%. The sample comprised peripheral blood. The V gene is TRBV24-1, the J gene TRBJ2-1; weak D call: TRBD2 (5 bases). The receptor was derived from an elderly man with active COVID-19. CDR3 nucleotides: TGTGCCTCGAGGAGACGCGCGGGCTCCTACAATGAGCAGTTCTTC. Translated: CASRRRAGSYNEQFF.